This T cell receptor (beta chain) was found in a study of blood T cell repertoires in COVID-19. Study-level information: Samples came from the United States, Italy and Spain, spanning acute and convalescent COVID-19.

Trimming removed 4 bases at V and 4 bases at J, with 17 bases between. CDR1 is LGHDT, CDR2 YNNKEL, per germline (reference sequence). The CDR3 runs 16 residues. Using immunoSEQ multiplex PCR, the repertoire was profiled, and TCRdb retains in-frame clones only, with some absent. The table has some 240,000 clones, about four fifths seen once. This chain links TRBV3-1 (or the pseudogene TRBV3-2) with TRBJ1-5; D gene ambiguous. The material sequenced was peripheral blood. This TCR was sampled from a woman older than 75 with acute or convalescent COVID-19. The DNA of the CDR3 is TGTGCCAGCAGCCCAAACCCGGGGATGGGGAATCAGCCCCAGCATTTT. Protein: CASSPNPGMGNQPQHF.